The rows below give T cell receptor beta chains drawn from one sample of a study of beta chain features in type 1 diabetes. Measured with immunoSEQ multiplex PCR; TCRdb has only the in-frame clones, and not every one. The top ten clones hold approximately 0.03% of a sample with 200,000 to 250,000 clones, 9.6% of them seen once. The specimen sequenced was naive CD4+ T cells from blood. Source of these receptors: a woman between 18 and 29 years old in good health. CDR3s include the opening cysteine and the closing phenylalanine or tryptophan. Fields, in order: CDR3 length, D gene, J gene, clone size, V gene, CDR3 protein, CDR3 DNA. D genes are given only for firm matches. Size tells how often a clone was seen (once, few, many) or the class of an expanded clone, and some rows leave it out.

>16|NA|TRBJ2-6|NA|TRBV5-1
CASSAVRGPGANVLTF
TGCGCCAGCAGCGCAGTCCGGGGTCCCGGGGCCAACGTCCTGACTTTC
>16|TRBD2|TRBJ2-3|many|TRBV5-4
CASSLGLAGGPDTQYF
TGTGCCAGCAGCTTGGGACTAGCGGGGGGACCAGATACGCAGTATTTT
>16|NA|TRBJ2-1|NA|TRBV30
CAWTTGMSGFLDEQFF
TGTGCCTGGACCACGGGGATGAGCGGGTTCTTGGATGAGCAGTTCTTC
>15|NA|TRBJ2-1|few|TRBV28
CASTTGGGQRAKQFF
TGTGCCAGCACCACCGGGGGTGGGCAGCGAGCTAAGCAGTTCTTC
>14|NA|TRBJ2-1|NA|TRBV6-5
CASSSAIWTGFQFF
TGTGCCAGCAGTTCTGCTATCTGGACGGGATTCCAGTTCTTC
>15|TRBD2|TRBJ2-7|few|TRBV5-6
CASSWGSGGPHEQYF
TGTGCCAGCAGCTGGGGGAGCGGGGGGCCCCACGAGCAGTACTTC
>14|NA|TRBJ1-1|few|TRBV5-1
CASSYENLNTEAFF
TGCGCCAGCAGCTACGAGAACTTGAACACTGAAGCTTTCTTT
>16|TRBD1|TRBJ2-5|few|TRBV5-1
CASSWSRDRRIETQYF
TGCGCCAGCAGCTGGAGCCGGGACAGGAGGATTGAGACCCAGTACTTC
>15|TRBD1|TRBJ1-5|few|TRBV7-2
CASSLVGTGNQPQHF
TGTGCCAGCAGCTTAGTCGGGACAGGTAATCAGCCCCAGCATTTT
>15|TRBD1|TRBJ1-5|few|TRBV19
CASTQRGTGIQPQHF
TGTGCCAGTACTCAAAGGGGGACAGGGATTCAGCCCCAGCATTTT
>15|NA|TRBJ1-5|NA|TRBV15
CATSRDRQPQWPQHF
TGTGCCACCAGCAGAGATAGACAGCCACAGTGGCCCCAGCATTTT
>15|NA|TRBJ2-4|NA|TRBV7-8
CASSLDRVPKNIQYF
TGTGCCAGCAGCTTAGACAGGGTTCCCAAAAACATTCAGTACTTC
>14|TRBD1|TRBJ1-1|NA|TRBV19
CASSVGTGVTEAFF
TGTGCCAGTAGTGTAGGGACAGGGGTTACTGAAGCTTTCTTT
>14|TRBD1|TRBJ1-4|NA|TRBV5-8
CASRSDRGREKLFF
TGTGCCAGCAGGTCGGACAGGGGGCGTGAAAAACTGTTTTTT
>14|TRBD1|TRBJ1-2|NA|TRBV7-8
CASSSRGTAYGYTF
TGTGCCAGCAGCTCACGAGGGACAGCTTATGGCTACACCTTC
>15|TRBD2|TRBJ2-1|NA|TRBV5-1
CASSGTGLAGGEQFF
TGCGCCAGCAGCGGGACGGGACTAGCGGGAGGGGAGCAGTTCTTC